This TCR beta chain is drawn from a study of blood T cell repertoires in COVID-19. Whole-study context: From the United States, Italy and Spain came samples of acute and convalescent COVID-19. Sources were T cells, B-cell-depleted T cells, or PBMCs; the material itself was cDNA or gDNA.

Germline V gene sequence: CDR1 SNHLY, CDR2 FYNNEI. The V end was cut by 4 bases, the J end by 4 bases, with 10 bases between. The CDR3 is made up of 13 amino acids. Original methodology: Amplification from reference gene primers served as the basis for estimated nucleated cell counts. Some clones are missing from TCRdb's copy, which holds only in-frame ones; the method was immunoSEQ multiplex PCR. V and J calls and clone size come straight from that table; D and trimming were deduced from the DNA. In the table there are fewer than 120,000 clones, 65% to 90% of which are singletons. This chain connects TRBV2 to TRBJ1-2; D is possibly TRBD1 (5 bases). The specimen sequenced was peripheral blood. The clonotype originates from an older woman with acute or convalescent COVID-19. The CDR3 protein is CASSAQGTYGYTF. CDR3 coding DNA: TGTGCCAGCAGTGCCCAGGGCACCTATGGCTACACCTTC.